The 18 T cell receptor beta chains presented below share a single source sample, sequenced in a study of cytomegalovirus exposure and HLA in healthy donors (dated by TCRdb to 2015 to 2018). Receptor libraries were prepared by the immunoSEQ multiplex PCR assay. A mixture of 60 forward primers for TCR Vbeta segments and 13 reverse primers for TCR Jbeta segments was used in the multiplex PCR. This immuneACCESS table, as held by TCRdb, lists in-frame sequences with V and J called but not all clones. Of the missing ones, under half trace to an unresolved V gene in checked studies; the others have no known cause. The sample table lists roughly 110,000 clones, about 85% of them with a count of one. The ten top clones hold approximately 2% of the sample. The sample taken for sequencing was PBMCs. These receptors all stem from a man aged 30 to 39 in good health and CMV-seronegative.

This rearrangement joins TRBV11-2 to TRBJ1-2; perhaps TRBD1 as D (5 bases). This CDR3 has 15 amino acids. Germline V gives CDR1 SGHAT, CDR2 FQNNGV. Trimming removed 1 base at V and 2 bases at J, with 11 bases between. The CDR3: CASSLAVPGNYGYTF. DNA of the CDR3: TGTGCCAGCAGCTTAGCGGTCCCAGGGAACTATGGCTACACCTTC.

The chain employs TRBV6-1 and TRBJ2-5; D may be TRBD2 (7 bases). V lost 1 base and J lost 5, with 17 bases in between. Germline V gives CDR1 MNHNS, CDR2 SASEGT. The CDR3 covers 16 residues. As DNA, the CDR3 is TGTGCCAGCAGTGAAGGAGCGAGGGGGGGCCGGGAGACCCAGTACTTC. Protein product: CASSEGARGGRETQYF.

CDR3 DNA: TGTGCCAGCTCACCTAACTCGGGAGTAAGCGAGCAGTACTTC. Translating it yields CASSPNSGVSEQYF. The rearrangement links TRBV18 to TRBJ2-7; D perhaps matches TRBD2 (6 bases). With 3 bases removed from V and 6 bases from J, the gap between germline ends came to 15 bases. The CDR3 extends over 14 amino acids. CDR1 is KGHSH, CDR2 LQKENI, per germline.

The V gene is TRBV5-1, the J gene TRBJ2-7; the D gene is possibly TRBD2 (5 bases). Germline V gives CDR1 SGHRS, CDR2 YFSETQ. V lost 0 bases to trimming and J lost 4 bases, with 20 bases between them. The CDR3 has 17 amino acids. The CDR3 bases are TGCGCCAGCAGCTTGGGTTTCAACACGGAGGTTATTTACGAGCAGTACTTC. Its translation: CASSLGFNTEVIYEQYF.

The gene calls are TRBV7-9 and TRBJ2-7, with a possible D match to TRBD1 (6 bases). Germline V lookup: CDR1 SEHNR, CDR2 FQNEAQ (reference sequence). V was cut by 1 base and J by 4 bases, with 11 bases left in between. The CDR3 covers 14 residues. In DNA, the CDR3 is TGTGCCAGCAGCTTAGGAACAGGGACGTACGAGCAGTACTTC. As protein: CASSLGTGTYEQYF.

This clone came up once. The rearrangement links TRBV2 to TRBJ1-5, with a tentative D call TRBD1 (6 bases). This CDR3 region has 15 residues. In germline, CDR1 is SNHLY, CDR2 FYNNEI. V dropped 4 bases and J dropped 7 bases, with 17 bases sitting between them. The CDR3 DNA follows: TGTGCCAGCAGTGCGCCGCAGGGGTCCGCACAGCCCCAGCATTTT. It specifies CASSAPQGSAQPQHF.

The gene calls are TRBV19 and TRBJ1-2; 9 bases are a match to TRBD1. V shed 7 bases and J 8 bases; nucleotides not matched to a gene: 8. The CDR3 consists of 13 residues. Looked up from germline, CDR1 is LNHDA and CDR2 is SQIVND (reference sequence). The CDR3 loop is CASTWTGEEGYTF. CDR3 bases: TGTGCCAGTACCTGGACAGGGGAAGAGGGCTACACCTTC.

This clone has just a few counts. This chain joins TRBV7-6 and TRBJ1-1; a possible D gene is TRBD1 (5 bases). Trimming shortened V by 4 bases and J by 4 bases, and 13 bases separated the two germline ends. This CDR3 comprises 14 residues. Germline values: CDR1 SGHVS, CDR2 FNYEAQ. The CDR3 coding sequence is TGTGCCAGCAGCTCCCTTGGGGGAGGCACTGAAGCTTTCTTT. Residues: CASSSLGGGTEAFF.

This clone showed up just once. The chain couples TRBV5-1 to TRBJ2-1, with D perhaps TRBD2 (5 bases). Trimming removed 1 base from V and 5 bases from J, with 13 bases in between. The CDR3 loop spans 15 amino acids. Germline assignment: CDR1 SGHRS and CDR2 YFSETQ. The CDR3 DNA is TGCGCCAGCAGCTTGACGATCGGCGGGCACAATGAGCAGTTCTTC. Its protein is CASSLTIGGHNEQFF.

This clone appeared a single time. CDR3 in amino acids: CASSQRVGEYEQYF. The CDR3 bases are TGTGCCAGCAGCCAACGGGTAGGAGAATACGAGCAGTACTTC. The chain uses TRBV7-2 and TRBJ2-7; unclear D gene. Germline V gene sequence: CDR1 SGHTA, CDR2 FQGNSA. The length of the CDR3 is 14 residues. V was clipped by 5 bases and J by 4 bases, with 15 bases between them.

The V and J genes are TRBV2 and TRBJ1-5; D call uncertain. The germline CDR1 and CDR2 sequences are SNHLY and FYNNEI. The CDR3 covers 13 residues. Trimming removed 6 bases at V and 2 bases at J, with 8 bases between. CDR3 loop: CASRGAGNQPQHF. The DNA of the CDR3 is TGTGCCAGCAGAGGAGCAGGCAATCAGCCCCAGCATTTT.

The chain carries TRBV30 and TRBJ2-1; 7 bases fit TRBD2. CDR1 and CDR2 from the germline V gene are GTSNPN and SVGIG (reference sequence). The V and J ends lost 0 bases and 3 bases, in that order; junction bases with no gene match: 5. The CDR3 extends over 15 amino acids. CDR3 nucleotides: TGTGCCTGGAGTGTAGGCGGGAGTCTCTACAATGAGCAGTTCTTC. Translating it yields CAWSVGGSLYNEQFF. Supplemented by reference TRBV30 and TRBJ2-1, the full variable domain reads SQTIHQWPATLVQPVGSPLSLECTVEGTSNPNLYWYRQAAGRGLQLLFYSVGIGQISSEVPQNLSASRPQDRQFILSSKKLLLSDSGFYLCAWSVGGSLYNEQFFGPGTRLTVL.

This clone was observed a handful of times. The genes are TRBV29-1 and TRBJ2-2; tentative D call: TRBD1 (6 bases). The V end was cut by 3 bases, the J end by 8 bases, with 13 bases between. Germline CDR1 is SQVTM and CDR2 is ANQGSEA. The CDR3 has 13 amino acids. In nucleotides, the CDR3 is TGCAGCGTTGACCCGCCAGGGGCGGGGGAGCTGTTTTTT. It yields the protein CSVDPPGAGELFF.

This chain uses TRBV5-8 with TRBJ2-7; tentative D call: TRBD2 (6 bases). CDR1 is SGHTS, CDR2 YDEGEE, per germline. Trimming removed 2 bases from V and 7 bases from J, with 10 bases in between. The CDR3 contains 12 residues. The CDR3 reads CASSLGGWEQYF. The CDR3 DNA follows: TGTGCCAGCAGCTTAGGAGGGTGGGAGCAGTACTTC.

This rearrangement joins TRBV28 to TRBJ1-2; D is ambiguous. Trimming cost V 1 base and J 7 bases, with 4 bases left between them. CDR1 is MDHEN, CDR2 SYDVKM, per germline. CDR3 length: 11 amino acids. The CDR3 nucleotides read TGTGCCAGCAGTTTATCCCGTGGCTACACCTTC. Its translation is CASSLSRGYTF.

The chain employs TRBV5-1 and TRBJ1-5, with D possibly matching TRBD1 (5 bases). V lost 4 bases, J lost 7 bases, and 15 bases lay in between. Germline V gene lookup returns CDR1 SGHRS and CDR2 YFSETQ. This CDR3 region has 14 residues. CDR3 protein: CASSAKGEGQPQHF. The CDR3 DNA is TGCGCCAGCAGCGCAAAAGGGGAGGGCCAGCCCCAGCATTTT.

The J gene is TRBJ2-1, the V gene TRBV5-6; TRBD1 matches at 8 bases. The CDR3 sequence is 16 residues long. The junction had 11 bases not matched to a gene; V was cut back by 5 bases and J by 4 bases. CDR1 is SGHDT and CDR2 is YYEEEE in the germline V gene. This CDR3 is CASRKRQGWAYNEQFF. CDR3 nucleotides: TGTGCCAGCAGAAAAAGACAGGGGTGGGCTTACAATGAGCAGTTCTTC.

In this sample, this clone turned up a few times. The chain links TRBV7-2 to TRBJ2-5; 7 bases agree with TRBD1. The junction had 5 bases not matched to a gene; V was cut back by 5 bases and J by 5 bases. This CDR3 is built from 13 residues. Germline CDR1 and CDR2: SGHTA and FQGNSA. CDR3 in amino acids: CASSDLQGETQYF. CDR3 nucleotide sequence: TGTGCCAGCAGCGATCTACAGGGGGAGACCCAGTACTTC.